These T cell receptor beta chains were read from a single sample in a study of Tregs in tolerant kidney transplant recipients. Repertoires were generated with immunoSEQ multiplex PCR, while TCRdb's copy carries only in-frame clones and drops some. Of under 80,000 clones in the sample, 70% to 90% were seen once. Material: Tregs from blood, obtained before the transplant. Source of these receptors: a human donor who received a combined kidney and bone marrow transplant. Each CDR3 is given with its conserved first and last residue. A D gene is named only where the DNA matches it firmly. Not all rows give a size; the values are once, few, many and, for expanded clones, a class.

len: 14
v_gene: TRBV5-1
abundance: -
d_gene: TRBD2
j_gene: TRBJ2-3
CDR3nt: TGCGCCAGCAGCACCCTAGCGGGCACAGATACGCAGTATTTT
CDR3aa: CASSTLAGTDTQYF

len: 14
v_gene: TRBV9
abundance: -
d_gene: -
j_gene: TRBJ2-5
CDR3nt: TGTGCCAGCAACCAGGTCTCTAACCAAGAGACCCAGTACTTC
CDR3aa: CASNQVSNQETQYF

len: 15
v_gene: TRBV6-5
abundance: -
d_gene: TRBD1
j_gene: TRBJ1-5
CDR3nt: TGTGCCAGCACCCAGGGGGCAGGGTTCAATCAGCCCCAGCATTTT
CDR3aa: CASTQGAGFNQPQHF

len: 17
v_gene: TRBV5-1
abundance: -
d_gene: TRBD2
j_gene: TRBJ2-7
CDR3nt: TGCGCCAGCAGCTTCGACGGGAGGGGGGAGATGTCCTACGAGCAGTACTTC
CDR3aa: CASSFDGRGEMSYEQYF

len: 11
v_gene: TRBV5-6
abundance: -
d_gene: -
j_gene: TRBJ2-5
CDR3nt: TGTGCCAGCAGCTTGGTTGAGACCCAGTACTTC
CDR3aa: CASSLVETQYF

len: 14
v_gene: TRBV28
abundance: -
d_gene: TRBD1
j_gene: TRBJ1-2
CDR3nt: TGTGCCAGCAGTCCTCCGGGACAGGGATATGGCTACACCTTC
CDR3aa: CASSPPGQGYGYTF

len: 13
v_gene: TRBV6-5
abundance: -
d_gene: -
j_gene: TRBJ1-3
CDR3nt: TGTGCCAGCAGTCGACCAACGCCGGACACCATATATTTT
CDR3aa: CASSRPTPDTIYF

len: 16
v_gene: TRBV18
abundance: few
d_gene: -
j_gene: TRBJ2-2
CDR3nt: TGTGCCAGCTCACCTGGACAGACCGCGAACACCGGGGAGCTGTTTTTT
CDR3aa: CASSPGQTANTGELFF

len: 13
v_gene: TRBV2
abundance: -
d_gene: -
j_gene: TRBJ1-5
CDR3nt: TGTGCCAGCAGGGGGTGGAGAGGCGGGCCCCAGCATTTT
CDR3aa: CASRGWRGGPQHF

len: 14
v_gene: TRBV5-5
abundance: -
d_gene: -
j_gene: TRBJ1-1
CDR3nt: TGTGCCAGCAGCTGGGGCGGGGTAGGAACTGAAGCTTTCTTT
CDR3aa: CASSWGGVGTEAFF

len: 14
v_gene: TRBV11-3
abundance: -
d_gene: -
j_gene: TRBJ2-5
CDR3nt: TGTGCCAGCAGCTTAGAGGCAGGGACAGAGACCCAGTACTTC
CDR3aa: CASSLEAGTETQYF

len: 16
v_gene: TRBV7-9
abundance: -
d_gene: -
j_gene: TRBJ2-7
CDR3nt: TGTGCCAGCAGCTTAGCAGGACTGGACCGGACCTACGAGCAGTACTTC
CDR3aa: CASSLAGLDRTYEQYF

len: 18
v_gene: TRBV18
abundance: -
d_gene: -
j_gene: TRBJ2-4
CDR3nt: TGTGCCAGCTCACCATCTGGGAGGACACTTCTAGCCAAAAACATTCAGTACTTC
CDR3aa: CASSPSGRTLLAKNIQYF

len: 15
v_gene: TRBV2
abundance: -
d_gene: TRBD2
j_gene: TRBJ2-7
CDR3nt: TGTGCCAGCAGTGAAGCGAGCGGGAGGAGGTCCGAGCAGTACTTC
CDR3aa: CASSEASGRRSEQYF

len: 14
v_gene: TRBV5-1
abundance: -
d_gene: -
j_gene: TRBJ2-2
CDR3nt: TGCGCCAGCAGCCCTACAGGGCCGGGCGGGGAGCTGTTTTTT
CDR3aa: CASSPTGPGGELFF

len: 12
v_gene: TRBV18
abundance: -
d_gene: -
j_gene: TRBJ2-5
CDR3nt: TGTGCCAGCTCGCCGGGCCGGGAGACCCAGTACTTC
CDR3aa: CASSPGRETQYF

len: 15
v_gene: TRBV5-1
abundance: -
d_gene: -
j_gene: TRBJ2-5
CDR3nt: TGCGCCAGCAGCTTGGAGGGGGGATCAGGAGAGACCCAGTACTTC
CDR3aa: CASSLEGGSGETQYF

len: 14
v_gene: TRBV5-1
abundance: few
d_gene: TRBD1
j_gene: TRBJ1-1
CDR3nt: TGCGCCAGCAGCGTGGACAGGGGGAACACTGAAGCTTTCTTT
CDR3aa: CASSVDRGNTEAFF

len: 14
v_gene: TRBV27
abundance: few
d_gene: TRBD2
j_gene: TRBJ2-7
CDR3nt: TGTGCCAGCAGTGGGCGGGAGGGGAAGGACGAGCAGTACTTC
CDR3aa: CASSGREGKDEQYF

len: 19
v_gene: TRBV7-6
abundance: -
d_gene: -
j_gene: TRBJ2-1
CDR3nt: TGTGCCAGCAGCCCCCCCTTGGGAGCAGGGGCTCGGCCGGCGTGGTGGCAGTTCTTC
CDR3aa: CASSPPLGAGARPAWWQFF

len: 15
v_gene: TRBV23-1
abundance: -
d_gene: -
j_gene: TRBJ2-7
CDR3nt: TGCGCCAGCAGTCAATTCATGCGGGGACCCCGGGAGCAGTACTTC
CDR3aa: CASSQFMRGPREQYF

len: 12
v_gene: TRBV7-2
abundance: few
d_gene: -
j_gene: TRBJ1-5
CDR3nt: TGTGCCAGCAGCTTAGGGTATCAGCCCCAGCATTTT
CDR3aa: CASSLGYQPQHF

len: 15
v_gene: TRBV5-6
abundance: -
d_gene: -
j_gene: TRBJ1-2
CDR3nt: TGTGCCAGCAGCTTGGACATGGGGGAGGGCTATGGCTACACCTTC
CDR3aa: CASSLDMGEGYGYTF

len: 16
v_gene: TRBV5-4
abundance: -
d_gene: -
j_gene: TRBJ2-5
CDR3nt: TGTGCCAGCAGCTTAGGTTGGCAGGCTGGCCAAGAGACCCAGTACTTC
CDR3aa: CASSLGWQAGQETQYF

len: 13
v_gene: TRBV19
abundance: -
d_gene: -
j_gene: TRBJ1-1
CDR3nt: TGTGCCAGTAGTATTGGCCCGCGCACTGAAGCTTTCTTT
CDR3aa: CASSIGPRTEAFF

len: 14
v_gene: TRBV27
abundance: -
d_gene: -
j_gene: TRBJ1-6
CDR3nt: TGTGCCAGCAGTTTACGGGACCCGTGGGATCCCCTCCACTTT
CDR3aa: CASSLRDPWDPLHF

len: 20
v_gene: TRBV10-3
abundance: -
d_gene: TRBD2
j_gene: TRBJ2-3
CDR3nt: TGTGCCATCAGTGACCTCTCAGGGACTAGCGGGCGTCGGGGCTTAGGTACGCAGTATTTT
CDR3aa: CAISDLSGTSGRRGLGTQYF

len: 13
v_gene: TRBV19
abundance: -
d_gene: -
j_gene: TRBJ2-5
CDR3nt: TGTGCCAGTAGCCACCGGGGATGGGAGACCCAGTACTTC
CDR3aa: CASSHRGWETQYF

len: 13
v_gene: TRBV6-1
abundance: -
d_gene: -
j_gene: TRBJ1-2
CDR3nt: TGTGCCAGCAGTCTTCCGTCCCCCTATCGCTACACCTTC
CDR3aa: CASSLPSPYRYTF

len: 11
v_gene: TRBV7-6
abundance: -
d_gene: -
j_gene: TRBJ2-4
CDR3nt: TGTGCCAGCAGCTTGGGAAACATTCAGTACTTC
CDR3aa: CASSLGNIQYF

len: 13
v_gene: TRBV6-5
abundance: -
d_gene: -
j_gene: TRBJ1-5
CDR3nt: TGTGCCAGCAGTTACTCGGGGGGTGAGCCCCAGCATTTT
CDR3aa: CASSYSGGEPQHF

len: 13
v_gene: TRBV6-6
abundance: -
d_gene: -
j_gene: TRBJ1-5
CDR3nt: TGTGCCAGCAGTTCGGAGGGGTATCAGCCCCAGCATTTT
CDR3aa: CASSSEGYQPQHF

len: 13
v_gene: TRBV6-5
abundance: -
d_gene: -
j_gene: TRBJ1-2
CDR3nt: TGTGCCAGCAGTCTGACAGATTACTATGGCTACACCTTC
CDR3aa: CASSLTDYYGYTF

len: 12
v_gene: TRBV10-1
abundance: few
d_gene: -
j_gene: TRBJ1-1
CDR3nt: TGCGCCGGGGGACCGGACGGCACTGAAGCTTTCTTT
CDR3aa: CAGGPDGTEAFF

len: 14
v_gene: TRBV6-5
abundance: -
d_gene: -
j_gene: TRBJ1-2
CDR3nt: TGTGCCAGCAGTTACGGTGAAGGGGGATATGGCTACACCTTC
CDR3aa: CASSYGEGGYGYTF

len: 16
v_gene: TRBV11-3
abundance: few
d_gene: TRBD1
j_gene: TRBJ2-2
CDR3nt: TGTGCCAGCAGCTTAACAGGGGGCCAGGGCACCGGGGAGCTGTTTTTT
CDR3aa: CASSLTGGQGTGELFF

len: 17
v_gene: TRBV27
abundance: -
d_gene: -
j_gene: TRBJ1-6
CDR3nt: TGTGCCAGCAGTTTATCCACAGTGTCCGCCTATAATTCACCCCTCCACTTT
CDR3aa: CASSLSTVSAYNSPLHF

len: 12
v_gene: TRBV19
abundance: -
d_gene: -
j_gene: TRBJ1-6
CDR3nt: TGTGCCAGTAGTATAAGGGATTCACCCCTCCACTTT
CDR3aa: CASSIRDSPLHF

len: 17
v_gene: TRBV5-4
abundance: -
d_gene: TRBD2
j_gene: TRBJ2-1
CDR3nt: TGTGCCAGCAGCCCGCGCCCGGCAGCGGGGGACTACAATGAGCAGTTCTTC
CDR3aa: CASSPRPAAGDYNEQFF

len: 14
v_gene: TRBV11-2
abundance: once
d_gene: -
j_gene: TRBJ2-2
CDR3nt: TGTGCCAGCAGCTTAGACAGGGAGGCCGGGGAGCTGTTTTTT
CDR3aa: CASSLDREAGELFF

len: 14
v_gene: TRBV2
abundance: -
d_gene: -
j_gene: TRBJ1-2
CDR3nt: TGTGCCAGCAGCGAGTGGCGGGAGTTAGATGGCTACACCTTC
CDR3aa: CASSEWRELDGYTF

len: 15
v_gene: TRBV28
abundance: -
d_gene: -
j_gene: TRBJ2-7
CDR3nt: TGTGCCAGCAGTCCTCTAGCCCAATTGGGCTACGAGCAGTACTTC
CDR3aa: CASSPLAQLGYEQYF

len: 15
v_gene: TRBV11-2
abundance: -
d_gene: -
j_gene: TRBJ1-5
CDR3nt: TGTGCCAGCAGCTTAGATGGGGGGGCGTTTCAGCCCCAGCATTTT
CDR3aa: CASSLDGGAFQPQHF

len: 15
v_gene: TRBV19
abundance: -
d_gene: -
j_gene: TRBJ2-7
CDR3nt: TGTGCCAGTAGCCAAGGGCCCGAGGCTCCCTACGAGCAGTACTTC
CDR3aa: CASSQGPEAPYEQYF

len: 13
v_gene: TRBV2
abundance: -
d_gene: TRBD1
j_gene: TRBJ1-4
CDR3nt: TGTGCCAGCAGTATGACAGGGGGGGAAAAACTGTTTTTT
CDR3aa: CASSMTGGEKLFF

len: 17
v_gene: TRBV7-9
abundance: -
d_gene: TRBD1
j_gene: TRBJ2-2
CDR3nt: TGTGCCAACCGTCTCCGCACAGGGACAGGGGGCATCGGGGAGCTGTTTTTT
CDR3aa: CANRLRTGTGGIGELFF

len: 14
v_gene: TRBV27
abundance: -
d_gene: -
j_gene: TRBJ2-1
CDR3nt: TGTGCCAGCAGTACCGGGGGCGAAATCCATGAGCAGTTCTTC
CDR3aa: CASSTGGEIHEQFF

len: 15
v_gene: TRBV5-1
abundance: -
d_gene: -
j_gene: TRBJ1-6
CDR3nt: TGCGCCAGCACCTTGACGGGGTTATATAATTCACCCCTCCACTTT
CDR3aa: CASTLTGLYNSPLHF

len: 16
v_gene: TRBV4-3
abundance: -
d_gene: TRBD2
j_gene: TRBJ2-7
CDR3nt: TGCGCCAGCAGCCGAGAGAGCAGCGGGAGCTTCAACGAGCAGTACTTC
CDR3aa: CASSRESSGSFNEQYF

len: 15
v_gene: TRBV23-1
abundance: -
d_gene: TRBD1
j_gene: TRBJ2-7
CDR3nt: TGCGCCAGCAGTCATAGGACAGGGGGCTTGTACGAGCAGTACTTC
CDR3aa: CASSHRTGGLYEQYF

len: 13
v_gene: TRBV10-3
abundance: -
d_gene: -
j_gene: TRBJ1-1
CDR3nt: TGTGCCATCAACCTCGACCGAAACACTGAAGCTTTCTTT
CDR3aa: CAINLDRNTEAFF

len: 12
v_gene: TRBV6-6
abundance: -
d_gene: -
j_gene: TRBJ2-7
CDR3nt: TGTGCCAGCAGTTACCCATCGAGCGAGCAGTACTTC
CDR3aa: CASSYPSSEQYF

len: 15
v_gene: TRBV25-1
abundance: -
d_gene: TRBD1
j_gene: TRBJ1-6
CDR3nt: TGTGCCAGCAGTCAAGGGACAGGGGCTAATTCACCCCTCCACTTT
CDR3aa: CASSQGTGANSPLHF

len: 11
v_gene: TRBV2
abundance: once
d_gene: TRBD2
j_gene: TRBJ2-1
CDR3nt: TGTGCCAGCAGTGAAGTAGCGGGAGCGTTCTTC
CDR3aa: CASSEVAGAFF

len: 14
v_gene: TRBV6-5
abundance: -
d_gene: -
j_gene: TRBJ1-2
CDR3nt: TGTGCCAGCAGTCTACAACAGGGCGACTATGGCTACACCTTC
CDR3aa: CASSLQQGDYGYTF

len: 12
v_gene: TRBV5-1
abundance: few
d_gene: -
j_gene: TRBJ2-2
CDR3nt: TGCGCCAGTACAGGGTCCCCCGGGGAGCTGTTTTTT
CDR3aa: CASTGSPGELFF